The sequence of this TCR beta chain was determined in a study of CD8+CD57+ T cells in acquired aplastic anemia. Study context: Sorted cells (CD4+ and CD8+) yielded DNA amounts that averaged approximately 3.1 ug.

To note about this clonotype: Its antigen remains unidentified.

Germline V gives CDR1 LNHNV, CDR2 YYDKDF (reference sequence). The V end was cut by 0 bases, the J end by 6 bases, with 12 bases between. The CDR3 length is 15 residues. Study observations and caveats: The CD8+ Simpson's diversity of patients and controls was not significantly different.

TCR beta VDJ and CDR3 profiles were obtained from a genomic DNA template. TCRdb fed the reads into MiXCR, producing one record per CDR3 protein. The sample comprises about 190,000 distinct CDR3 sequences, over 60% of which are singletons, and approximately 44% rests with the top ten. Material for sequencing was sorted CD4+, CD8+, or CD8+CD57+ T cells (not recorded which) from PBMCs. This chain uses TRBV15 with TRBJ2-1; the D gene is possibly TRBD2 (5 bases). The sequence was obtained from a human donor with severe aplastic anemia or a healthy control (not recorded which). CDR3 amino acids: CATSRDAPGSNEQFF. CDR3 nucleotide sequence: TGTGCCACCAGCAGAGATGCCCCGGGGTCCAATGAGCAGTTCTTC.